The 32 T cell receptor beta chains reported below all come from one sample, sequenced in a study of shared clonotypes between healthy human individuals. Produced via immunoSEQ multiplex PCR; TCRdb's table is partial and in-frame only. The data hold under 1,100,000 clones, with about 76% observed a single time. The sequenced material came from memory CD4+ T cells sorted from blood. Documented subset: CD45RA-negative fraction. These receptors were obtained from a man younger than 30 in good health.

This clone has just a few counts. The chain employs TRBV5-1 and TRBJ2-2; the D gene is possibly TRBD2 (6 bases). The ends were cut back, 4 bases at V and 0 bases at J, with 16 bases in the middle. This CDR3 contains 17 residues. Germline CDR1 is SGHRS and CDR2 is YFSETQ. CDR3 sequence reads: CASSPEAGASNTGELFF. CDR3 nucleotides: TGCGCCAGCAGCCCGGAAGCGGGCGCTTCGAACACCGGGGAGCTGTTTTTT. The full variable domain, rest sourced from reference TRBV5-1 and TRBJ2-2, is KAGVTQTPRYLIKTRGQQVTLSCSPISGHRSVSWYQQTPGQGLQFLFEYFSETQRNKGNFPGRFSGRQFSNSRSEMNVSTLELGDSALYLCASSPEAGASNTGELFFGEGSRLTVL.

V gene TRBV19 combines with J gene TRBJ1-1, with 7 nucleotides matching TRBD1. Germline V gene lookup returns CDR1 LNHDA and CDR2 SQIVND (reference sequence). Unmatched junction bases numbered 11, after V lost 6 bases and J lost 1 base. CDR3 size: 16 residues. The DNA of the CDR3 is TGTGCCAGTAGGTCCTCGGACAGGAGGGGGAACACTGAAGCTTTCTTT. Encoded protein: CASRSSDRRGNTEAFF. Filled out from reference TRBV19 and TRBJ1-1, the complete variable domain reads DGGITQSPKYLFRKEGQNVTLSCEQNLNHDAMYWYRQDPGQGLRLIYYSQIVNDFQKGDIAEGYSVSREKKESFPLTVTSAQKNPTAFYLCASRSSDRRGNTEAFFGQGTRLTVV.

This chain uses TRBV6-1 with TRBJ2-2; possible D gene TRBD2, 5 bases. Trimming left V 4 bases short and J 5 bases short, with 20 bases between. CDR1 and CDR2 (germline): MNHNS, SASEGT. The CDR3 is 17 residues long. CDR3 DNA: TGTGCCAGCAGTGTACCCCCACTCTCCGGGAAAACCGGGGAGCTGTTTTTT. Its translation is CASSVPPLSGKTGELFF.

The chain recombines TRBV7-2 with TRBJ1-4; 8 positions match TRBD1. Germline V gene data show CDR1 as SGHTA and CDR2 as FQGNSA. This CDR3 region has 15 residues. After removal of 5 bases from V and 8 bases from J, the junction contained 10 bases not matched to a gene. The DNA for the CDR3 is TGTGCCAGCAGCCCACAGGGGGGGTTAGGAGAAAAACTGTTTTTT. This gives the protein CASSPQGGLGEKLFF.

The rearrangement joins TRBV10-2 to TRBJ2-2, with 9 positions matching TRBD1. The junction had 2 bases not matched to a gene; V was cut back by 0 bases and J by 6 bases. The CDR3 covers 15 residues. The V gene's germline CDR1 is WSHSY and CDR2 SAAADI. The CDR3 nucleotides are TGCGCCAGCAGTGAGTCGACAGGGGGAGCCGGGGAGCTGTTTTTT. Translation: CASSESTGGAGELFF.

The rearrangement uses TRBV28 and TRBJ2-5; 8 bases fit TRBD1. The CDR3 length is 16 residues. Trimming removed 5 bases from V and 4 bases from J; junction bases left unmatched: 12. Per the germline V gene, CDR1 is MDHEN and CDR2 is SYDVKM. CDR3 coding DNA: TGTGCCAGCAGTCCCCCCGGACAGGGCCGGACAGAGACCCAGTACTTC. It translates to CASSPPGQGRTETQYF.

The chain recombines TRBV5-1 with TRBJ2-7, with 15 bases lining up with TRBD2. The CDR3 sequence is 18 residues long. From germline, CDR1 is SGHRS and CDR2 YFSETQ. The J segment lost 2 bases and the V segment lost 5 bases, leaving 11 bases of the junction unmatched. The CDR3 loop reads CASRLYGTSGGRTYEQYF. The CDR3 region has the DNA TGCGCCAGCAGACTATACGGGACTAGCGGGGGGCGGACCTACGAGCAGTACTTC.

In its sample, this clone was seen once. The chain has TRBV6-1 and TRBJ1-2; D is possibly TRBD1 (5 bases). The CDR3 contains 18 residues. Germline V gene lookup returns CDR1 MNHNS and CDR2 SASEGT. Trimming stripped 2 bases from V and 4 bases from J, with 23 bases between. CDR3 sequence: CASSESVSLGGWVYGYTF. CDR3 in DNA: TGTGCCAGCAGTGAATCGGTGTCGTTGGGGGGATGGGTCTATGGCTACACCTTC.

This clone was seen only once. This chain connects TRBV15 to TRBJ2-1; D unresolved. The CDR3 loop spans 14 amino acids. CDR1 LNHNV and CDR2 YYDKDF come from the germline V gene (reference sequence). Trimming took 0 bases from V and 8 from J, leaving 11 bases between them. CDR3 region: CATSRDRSNDEQFF. For the CDR3, the DNA is TGTGCCACCAGCAGAGATCGTTCAAACGATGAGCAGTTCTTC.

The rearrangement uses TRBV6-1 and TRBJ1-5, with 8 nucleotides matching TRBD1. The J segment lost 1 base and the V segment lost 0 bases, leaving 5 bases of the junction unmatched. The germline CDR1 and CDR2 sequences are MNHNS and SASEGT. The CDR3 is 17 residues long. The CDR3 DNA reads as TGTGCCAGCAGTGAAGCTTCAGGGGGCGGGAGCAATCAGCCCCAGCATTTT. As protein: CASSEASGGGSNQPQHF.

The V and J genes are TRBV4-1 and TRBJ1-2, with D unclear. CDR1 is MGHRA and CDR2 is YSYEKL in the germline V gene. Trimming left V 0 bases short and J 6 bases short, with 20 bases between. The CDR3 is 17 amino acids. As DNA, the CDR3 is TGCGCCAGCAGCCAAGAGGGGAATCGGCCTACTTGGGATGGCTACACCTTC. Translated: CASSQEGNRPTWDGYTF.

The V call is TRBV5-4, the J call TRBJ2-5, with 9 bases fitting TRBD2. CDR1 and CDR2 (germline): SGHNT, YYREEE (reference sequence). CDR3 size: 16 residues. With V trimmed by 0 bases and J by 4 bases, 7 bases remained unmatched. CDR3 DNA: TGTGCCAGCAGCTTGGAACCGCGGGAGGGCAGAGAGACCCAGTACTTC. Amino acids: CASSLEPREGRETQYF.

The genes are TRBV20-1 and TRBJ2-7; D unresolved. The CDR3 consists of 11 residues. Trimming took 2 bases from V and 4 from J, leaving 6 bases between them. The germline CDR1 and CDR2 sequences are DFQATT and SNEGSKA (reference sequence). CDR3 residues: CSARSAYEQYF. In DNA, the CDR3 is TGCAGTGCTAGAAGCGCTTACGAGCAGTACTTC.

The table lists this clone with a few counts. The rearrangement uses TRBV27 and TRBJ2-3; a possible D gene is TRBD1 (6 bases). Germline V gene lookup returns CDR1 MNHEY and CDR2 SMNVEV (reference sequence). CDR3 length: 14 amino acids. Trimming cost V 7 bases and J 4 bases, with 15 bases left between them. CDR3 nucleotide sequence: TGTGCCAGCAAGGACAGAGGGAGATCAGATACGCAGTATTTT. It is translated as CASKDRGRSDTQYF.

The chain links TRBV6-5 to TRBJ1-5; D call uncertain. Germline CDR1 and CDR2: MNHEY and SVGAGI. The CDR3 consists of 14 residues. V lost 6 bases and J 0 bases, leaving 9 bases between the germline ends. CDR3: CASSYSYSNQPQHF. CDR3 in DNA: TGTGCCAGCAGCTACAGCTATAGCAATCAGCCCCAGCATTTT.

A word on this clone: Other DNA sequences in this specimen translate into the identical CDR3. The chain has TRBV5-1 and TRBJ2-4; 7 bases align to TRBD1. Germline CDR1 reads SGHRS; CDR2 reads YFSETQ. V dropped 4 bases and J dropped 0; count of bases not matched to a gene: 7. The CDR3 is made up of 16 amino acids. CDR3 amino acids: CASSTGQPLAKNIQYF. The CDR3 DNA is TGCGCCAGCAGCACGGGACAGCCACTAGCCAAAAACATTCAGTACTTC.

CDR3 residues: CASSLGAGLGTDTQYF. CDR3 DNA: TGTGCCAGCAGCTTAGGAGCGGGACTGGGCACAGATACGCAGTATTTT. The chain recombines TRBV13 with TRBJ2-3; 7 bases agree with TRBD2. CDR1 is PRHDT, CDR2 FYEKMQ, per germline (reference sequence). There are 16 residues in the CDR3. Unmatched junction bases numbered 4, after V lost 0 bases and J lost 1 base.

The chain is built from TRBV5-4 and TRBJ1-2, with D unresolved. Germline CDR1 reads SGHNT; CDR2 reads YYREEE (reference sequence). The CDR3 has 15 residues. The V and J ends lost 3 bases and 6 bases respectively, with 18 bases between them. CDR3 nucleotide sequence: TGTGCCAGCAGCTCGGCTGAGGGTGCGTATAATGGCTACACCTTC. Encoded protein: CASSSAEGAYNGYTF.

The chain uses TRBV6-5 and TRBJ1-4, with 10 bases identical to TRBD1. Germline CDR1 and CDR2: MNHEY and SVGAGI. With V trimmed by 6 bases and J by 8 bases, 6 bases remained unmatched. The CDR3 has 14 amino acids. CDR3 bases: TGTGCCAGCAGCCTGACAGGGGGCGAGGAAAAACTGTTTTTT. Encoded protein: CASSLTGGEEKLFF.

The chain carries TRBV5-8 and TRBJ2-7, with D possibly being TRBD1 or TRBD2 (5 bases each). With 4 bases removed from V and 2 bases from J, the gap between germline ends came to 16 bases. Germline assignment: CDR1 SGHTS and CDR2 YDEGEE. The length of the CDR3 is 15 residues. DNA for the CDR3: TGTGCCAGCAGCCGGAGCTCCGGGACGGCCTACGAGCAGTACTTC. Protein product: CASSRSSGTAYEQYF.

The chain is built from TRBV7-8 and TRBJ2-7; 9 nucleotides match TRBD2. V was clipped by 5 bases and J by 6 bases; unmatched bases: 5. Germline-derived CDR1 and CDR2 are SGHVS and FQNEAQ. The CDR3 totals 13 residues. CDR3 coding DNA: TGTGCCAGCAGCCGCGGGGGGGTAGGCGAGCAGTACTTC. Its translation: CASSRGGVGEQYF.

This chain joins TRBV2 and TRBJ1-2; TRBD1 agrees at 11 bases. V dropped 5 bases and J dropped 3; count of bases not matched to a gene: 5. Looked up from germline, CDR1 is SNHLY and CDR2 is FYNNEI. The CDR3 contains 15 residues. The DNA of the CDR3 is TGTGCCAGCAGTCGGACAGGGGGCGCGGACTATGGCTACACCTTC. Its translation: CASSRTGGADYGYTF. Based on the CDR3 plus reference TRBV2 and TRBJ1-2, the full variable domain is EPEVTQTPSHQVTQMGQEVILRCVPISNHLYFYWYRQILGQKVEFLVSFYNNEISEKSEIFDDQFSVERPDGSNFTLKIRSTKLEDSAMYFCASSRTGGADYGYTFGSGTRLTVV.

The chain carries TRBV19 and TRBJ2-5, with D possibly matching TRBD1 (5 bases). CDR1 and CDR2 from the germline V gene are LNHDA and SQIVND (reference sequence). Between the trimmed V and J ends, which lost 4 bases and 4 bases, there was a span of 10 bases. The CDR3 spans 13 residues. In nucleotides, the CDR3 is TGTGCCAGTAGTACTAGACAGTCAGAGACCCAGTACTTC. As protein: CASSTRQSETQYF.

J is TRBJ1-2 and V is TRBV5-2. TRBV5-2 is flagged as a pseudogene. CDR3 length equals 14 residues. The CDR3 coding sequence is TGTGCCAGCGTGCTTGGAGAGGGCGCGGGTGGCTACACCTTC. Translation gives CASVLGEGAGGYTF.

This clone showed up just a few times. The chain carries TRBV7-2 and TRBJ2-7; weak D call: TRBD2 (6 bases). V gave up 0 bases and J gave up 2 bases, with 14 bases separating them. Germline CDR1 reads SGHTA; CDR2 reads FQGNSA. The CDR3 has 16 amino acids. CDR3 region: CASSLAAAGLTYEQYF. The CDR3 nucleotides are TGTGCCAGCAGCTTAGCCGCAGCGGGCCTTACCTACGAGCAGTACTTC.

V usage is TRBV6-1 and J usage is TRBJ1-6; 7 positions agree with TRBD1. This CDR3 spans 15 amino acids. The trim removed 2 bases at V and 4 bases at J, leaving 2 bases unmatched. In germline, CDR1 is MNHNS, CDR2 SASEGT. In DNA, the CDR3 is TGTGCCAGCAGTGAATTGGGACAGTATAATTCACCCCTCCACTTT. This encodes CASSELGQYNSPLHF.

In nucleotides, the CDR3 is TGTGCCAGCAGCCTCCAGGTTGGCGTCACTGAAGCTTTCTTT. Amino acid sequence: CASSLQVGVTEAFF. The chain combines TRBV2 with TRBJ1-1; D not certain. CDR3 length: 14 residues. In germline, CDR1 is SNHLY, CDR2 FYNNEI. The ends were cut back, 6 bases at V and 4 bases at J, with 15 bases in the middle.

The chain links TRBV27 to TRBJ2-7, with D uncertain. The CDR3 length is 14 residues. The V and J ends lost 5 bases and 0 bases respectively, with 11 bases between them. CDR1 is MNHEY and CDR2 is SMNVEV in the germline V gene (reference sequence). The CDR3 loop reads CASSPQLSSYEQYF. CDR3 nucleotide sequence: TGTGCCAGCAGTCCCCAACTAAGCTCCTACGAGCAGTACTTC.

The count of this clone is one. The V gene is TRBV21-1, the J gene TRBJ1-2. TRBV21-1 is a pseudogene locus. This CDR3 has 15 residues. This chain's CDR3 is CASSTQGGGSSGYTF. The CDR3 DNA reads TGTGCCAGCAGCACCCAGGGAGGTGGGTCCTCCGGCTACACCTTC.

This clone was seen at least ten times. This sequence joins TRBV27 and TRBJ1-2; 7 bases map to TRBD1. CDR3 size: 15 residues. Germline V lookup: CDR1 MNHEY, CDR2 SMNVEV (reference sequence). Trimming removed 5 bases from V and 1 base from J; junction bases left unmatched: 7. The CDR3 loop is CASSGAGGNNYGYTF. The CDR3 nucleotides are TGTGCCAGCAGTGGGGCAGGGGGGAATAACTATGGCTACACCTTC.

The chain couples TRBV7-9 to TRBJ2-2; 10 bases fit TRBD1. The germline gives CDR1 SEHNR, CDR2 FQNEAQ (reference sequence). After removal of 3 bases from V and 0 bases from J, the junction contained 7 bases not matched to a gene. The CDR3 contains 18 residues. The CDR3 spells CASSLDRGVRANTGELFF. The CDR3 DNA sequence: TGTGCCAGCAGCTTGGACAGGGGGGTGAGAGCGAACACCGGGGAGCTGTTTTTT.

The V gene is TRBV2, the J gene TRBJ2-5, with a weak D call TRBD2 (7 bases). The CDR3 has 15 residues. V was pared by 1 base and J by 4 bases, with 13 bases between. In germline, CDR1 is SNHLY, CDR2 FYNNEI. Here the CDR3 DNA reads TGTGCCAGCAGTGAAGAATGGGGAGGGGGAGAGACCCAGTACTTC. Its translation is CASSEEWGGGETQYF. Complete variable domain (other parts from reference TRBV2 and TRBJ2-5): EPEVTQTPSHQVTQMGQEVILRCVPISNHLYFYWYRQILGQKVEFLVSFYNNEISEKSEIFDDQFSVERPDGSNFTLKIRSTKLEDSAMYFCASSEEWGGGETQYFGPGTRLLVL.